This TCR beta chain was found in a study of T cells in tuberculosis. The overall study: The T cells targeted glucose monomycolate, a mycobacterial lipid, via CD1B.

In germline, CDR1 is LNHDA, CDR2 SQIVND (reference sequence). The CDR3 is 17 amino acids. V lost 5 bases and J lost 3, with 20 bases in between. As regards this clone: Its antigen is undetermined.

Only in-frame clones appear in the TCRdb table, and some are missing; sequencing was by immunoSEQ multiplex PCR. The sample has some 34,000 clones; about 90% are singletons. Findings and limits, study-wide: Samples were chosen by availability of cryopreserved specimens.

This TCR was sampled from a donor under 30 with latent tuberculosis or without tuberculosis infection. Some clones in this sample may be carry-over from other donors' samples. Source material: PBMCs. The chain couples TRBV19 to TRBJ2-1; perhaps TRBD1 as D (6 bases). This CDR3 reads CASSLSSRTESYNEQFF. DNA of the CDR3: TGTGCCAGTAGTTTAAGCTCTCGGACAGAGAGCTACAATGAGCAGTTCTTC.